This paragraph reports one TCR beta chain. Its target is unknown. The method was immunoSEQ multiplex PCR; TCRdb's version includes in-frame clones alone and lacks a portion of them. The repertoire holds about 40,000 clones, with approximately 88% as singletons. The data belong to a study of OX40 agonist ivuxolimab in advanced cancers. General observations from the study: Which antigen the expanded peripheral T cells recognized is unknown.

This CDR3 has 16 amino acids. Germline V CDR1 and CDR2: MNHEY, SMNVEV (reference sequence). V gave up 4 bases and J gave up 0 bases; unmatched junction bases: 8. The V gene is TRBV27, the J gene TRBJ1-1, with 7 bases matching TRBD1. The clonotype was recovered from an adult with an advanced solid tumor such as melanoma, head and neck, liver or kidney cancer. Specimen: CD4+ or CD8+ T cells sorted from blood, collected in a trial of the OX40 agonist ivuxolimab. CDR3 nucleotides: TGTGCCAGCAGTTATCTGTCGACAGGGATGAACACTGAAGCTTTCTTT. Translated: CASSYLSTGMNTEAFF.